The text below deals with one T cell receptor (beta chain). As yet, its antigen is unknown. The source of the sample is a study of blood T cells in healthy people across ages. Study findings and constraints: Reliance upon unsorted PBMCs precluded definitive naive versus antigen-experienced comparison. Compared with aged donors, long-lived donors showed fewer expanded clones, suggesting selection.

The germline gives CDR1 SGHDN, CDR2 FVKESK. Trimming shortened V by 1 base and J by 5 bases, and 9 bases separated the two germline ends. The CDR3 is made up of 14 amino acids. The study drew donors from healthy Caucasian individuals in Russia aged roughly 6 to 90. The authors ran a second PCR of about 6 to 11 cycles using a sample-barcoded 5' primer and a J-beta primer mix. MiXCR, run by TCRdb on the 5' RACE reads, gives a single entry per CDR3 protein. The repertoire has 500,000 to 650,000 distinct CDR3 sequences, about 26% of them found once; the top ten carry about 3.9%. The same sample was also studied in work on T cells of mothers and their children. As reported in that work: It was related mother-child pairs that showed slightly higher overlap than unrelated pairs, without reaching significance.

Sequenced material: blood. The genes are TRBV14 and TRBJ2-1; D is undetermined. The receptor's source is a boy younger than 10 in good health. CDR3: CASSQGRGHNEQFF. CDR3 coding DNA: TGTGCCAGCAGCCAAGGCCGTGGGCACAATGAGCAGTTCTTC.